This TCR beta chain came from a study of blood T cell repertoires in COVID-19. Study in general: Specimens from acute and convalescent COVID-19 originated in the United States, Italy and Spain. T cells, B-cell-depleted T cells, or PBMCs supplied cDNA or gDNA.

In the original analysis: Nucleated cell number was recorded as an estimate derived from reference gene primer amplification. Repertoires were generated with immunoSEQ multiplex PCR, while TCRdb's copy carries only in-frame clones and drops some. V and J calls and clone size are those listed in that table; D and trimming were worked out from the DNA. The sample lists roughly 70,000 clones; over 75% were seen once. Germline V gene data show CDR1 as SGHAT and CDR2 as FQNNGV. This CDR3 is built from 14 residues. V was pared by 4 bases and J by 1 base, with 2 bases of the junction left unmatched. The V and J genes are TRBV11-2 and TRBJ2-3, with 7 bases aligning to TRBD1. The clonotype comes from a human donor in a cohort sampled during active COVID-19. Sequenced sample: peripheral blood. CDR3 amino acids: CASSWGQRTDTQYF. For the CDR3, the DNA is TGTGCCAGCAGCTGGGGACAGCGCACAGATACGCAGTATTTT.